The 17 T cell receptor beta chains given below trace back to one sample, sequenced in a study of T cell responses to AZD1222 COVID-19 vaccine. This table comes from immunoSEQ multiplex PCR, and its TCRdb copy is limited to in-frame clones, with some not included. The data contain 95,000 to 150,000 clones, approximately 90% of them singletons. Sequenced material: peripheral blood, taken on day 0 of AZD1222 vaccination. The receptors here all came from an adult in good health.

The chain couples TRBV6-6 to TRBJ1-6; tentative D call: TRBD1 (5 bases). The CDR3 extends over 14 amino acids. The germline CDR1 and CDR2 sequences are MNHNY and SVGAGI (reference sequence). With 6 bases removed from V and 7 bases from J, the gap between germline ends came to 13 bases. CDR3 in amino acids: CASRVGGINSPLHF. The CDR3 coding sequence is TGTGCCAGCAGGGTCGGGGGGATCAATTCACCCCTCCACTTT.

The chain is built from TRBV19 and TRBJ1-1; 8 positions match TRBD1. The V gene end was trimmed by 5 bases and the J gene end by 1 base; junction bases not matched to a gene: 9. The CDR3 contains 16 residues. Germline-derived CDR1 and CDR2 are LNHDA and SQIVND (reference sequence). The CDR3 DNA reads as TGTGCCAGTAGTCCCGGGACAGGCGTTTGGAACACTGAAGCTTTCTTT. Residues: CASSPGTGVWNTEAFF.

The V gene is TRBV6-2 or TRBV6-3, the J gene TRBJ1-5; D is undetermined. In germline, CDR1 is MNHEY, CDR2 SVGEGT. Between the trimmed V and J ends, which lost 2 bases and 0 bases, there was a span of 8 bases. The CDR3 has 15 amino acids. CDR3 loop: CASSYLAGSNQPQHF. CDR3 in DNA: TGTGCCAGCAGTTACCTTGCGGGTAGCAATCAGCCCCAGCATTTT.

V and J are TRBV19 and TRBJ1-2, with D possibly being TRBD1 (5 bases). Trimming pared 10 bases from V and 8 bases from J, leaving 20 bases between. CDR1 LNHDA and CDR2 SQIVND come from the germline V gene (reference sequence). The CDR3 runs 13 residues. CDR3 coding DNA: TGTGCCACTGGGGTTCCAGGGTTCCGGGGCTACACCTTC. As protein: CATGVPGFRGYTF.

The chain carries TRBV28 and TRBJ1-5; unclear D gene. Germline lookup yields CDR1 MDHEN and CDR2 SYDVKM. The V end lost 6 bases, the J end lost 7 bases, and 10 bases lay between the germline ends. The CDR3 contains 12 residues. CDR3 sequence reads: CASRPLGQPQHF. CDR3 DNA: TGTGCCAGCAGACCCCTCGGGCAGCCCCAGCATTTT.

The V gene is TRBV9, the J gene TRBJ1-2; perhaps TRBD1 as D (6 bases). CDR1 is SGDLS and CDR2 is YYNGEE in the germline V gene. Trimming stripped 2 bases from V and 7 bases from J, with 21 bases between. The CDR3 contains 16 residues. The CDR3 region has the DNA TGTGCCAGCAGCGTTGCGGCCGGAGGGGGTTCAAGTGGCTACACCTTC. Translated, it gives CASSVAAGGGSSGYTF.

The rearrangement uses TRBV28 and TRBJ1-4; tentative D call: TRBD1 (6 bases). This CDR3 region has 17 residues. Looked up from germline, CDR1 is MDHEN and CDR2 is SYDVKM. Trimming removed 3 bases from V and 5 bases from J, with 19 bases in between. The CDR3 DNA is TGTGCCAGCAGTTTTGGCGCCGGTCGGACAGAGAATGAAAAACTGTTTTTT. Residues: CASSFGAGRTENEKLFF.

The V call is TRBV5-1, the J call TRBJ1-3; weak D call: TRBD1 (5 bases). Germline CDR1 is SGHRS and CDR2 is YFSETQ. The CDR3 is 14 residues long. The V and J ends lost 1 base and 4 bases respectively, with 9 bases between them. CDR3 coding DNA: TGCGCCAGCAGCTTGAGCAGGGCCGGAAACACCATATATTTT. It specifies CASSLSRAGNTIYF.

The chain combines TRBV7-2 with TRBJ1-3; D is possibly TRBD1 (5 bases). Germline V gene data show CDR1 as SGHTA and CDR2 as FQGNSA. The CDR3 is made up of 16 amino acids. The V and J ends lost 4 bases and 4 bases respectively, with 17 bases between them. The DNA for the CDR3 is TGTGCCAGCAGCTGGGACCAGACGAGCGTGGGAAACACCATATATTTT. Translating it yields CASSWDQTSVGNTIYF. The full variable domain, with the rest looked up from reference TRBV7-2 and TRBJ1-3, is GAGVSQSPSNKVTEKGKDVELRCDPISGHTALYWYRQSLGQGLEFLIYFQGNSAPDKSGLPSDRFSAERTGGSVSTLTIQRTQQEDSAVYLCASSWDQTSVGNTIYFGEGSWLTVV.

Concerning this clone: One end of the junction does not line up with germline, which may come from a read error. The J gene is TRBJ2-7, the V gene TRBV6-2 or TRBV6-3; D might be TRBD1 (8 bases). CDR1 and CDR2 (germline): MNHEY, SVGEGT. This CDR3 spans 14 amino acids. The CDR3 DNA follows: TGTGCCAGCAGTTACGCGGCCAGGGGGCGGGAGCGGTACTTC. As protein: CASSYAARGRERYF.

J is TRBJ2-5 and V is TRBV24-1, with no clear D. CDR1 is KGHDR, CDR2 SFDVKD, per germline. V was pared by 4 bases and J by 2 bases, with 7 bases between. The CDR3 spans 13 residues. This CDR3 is CATSDQAQETQYF. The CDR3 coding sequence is TGTGCCACCAGTGACCAAGCACAAGAGACCCAGTACTTC.

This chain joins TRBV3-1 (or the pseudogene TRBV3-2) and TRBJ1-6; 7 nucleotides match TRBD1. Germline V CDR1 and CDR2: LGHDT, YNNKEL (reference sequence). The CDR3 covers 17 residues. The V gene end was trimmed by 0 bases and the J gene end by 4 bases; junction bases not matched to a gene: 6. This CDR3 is CASSQEKRDSYNSPLHF. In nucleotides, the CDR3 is TGTGCCAGCAGCCAAGAGAAGAGGGACAGTTATAATTCACCCCTCCACTTT.

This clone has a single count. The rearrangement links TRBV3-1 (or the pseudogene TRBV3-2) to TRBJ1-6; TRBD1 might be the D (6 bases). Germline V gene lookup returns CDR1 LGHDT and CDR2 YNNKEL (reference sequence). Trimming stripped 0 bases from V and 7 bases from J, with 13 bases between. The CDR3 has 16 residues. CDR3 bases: TGTGCCAGCAGCCAAGAAGGGGGACGGATAAATTCACCCCTCCACTTT. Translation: CASSQEGGRINSPLHF.

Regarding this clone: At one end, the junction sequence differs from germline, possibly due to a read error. CDR3 nucleotide sequence: TGTGCTAGCAGCTCCTCCTACCAAGAGACCCAGTACTTC. Translating gives CASSSSYQETQYF. V and J are TRBV7-7 and TRBJ2-5, with D unresolved. Germline loops: CDR1 SSHAT, CDR2 FNYEAQ (reference sequence). The CDR3 has 13 amino acids.

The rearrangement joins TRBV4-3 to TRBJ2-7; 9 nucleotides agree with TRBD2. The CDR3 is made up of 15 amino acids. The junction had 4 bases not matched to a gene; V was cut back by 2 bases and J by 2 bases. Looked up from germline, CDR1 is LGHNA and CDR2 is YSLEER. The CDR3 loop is CASSQKERGAYEQYF. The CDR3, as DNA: TGCGCCAGCAGCCAAAAGGAGCGGGGGGCCTACGAGCAGTACTTC.

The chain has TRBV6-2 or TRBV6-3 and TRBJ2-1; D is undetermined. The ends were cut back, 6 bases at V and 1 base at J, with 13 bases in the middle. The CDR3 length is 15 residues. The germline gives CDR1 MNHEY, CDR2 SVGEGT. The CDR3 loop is CASSLTPTSYNEQFF. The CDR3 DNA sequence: TGTGCCAGCAGCCTGACACCAACTTCCTACAATGAGCAGTTCTTC.

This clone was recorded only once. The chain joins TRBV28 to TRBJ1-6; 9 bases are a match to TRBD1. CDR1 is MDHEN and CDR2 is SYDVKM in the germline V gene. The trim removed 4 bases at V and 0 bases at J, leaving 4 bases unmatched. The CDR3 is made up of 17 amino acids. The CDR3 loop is CASSSGTGSSYNSPLHF. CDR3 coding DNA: TGTGCCAGCAGTTCCGGGACAGGGAGCTCCTATAATTCACCCCTCCACTTT.